This is a list of T cell receptor beta chains from one sample in a study of shared clonotypes between healthy human individuals. This table comes from immunoSEQ multiplex PCR, and its TCRdb copy is limited to in-frame clones, with some not included. This sample yields about 2 million clones, of which over 85% are seen a single time; 1.1% belongs to the top ten. The source material was naive CD8+ T cells sorted from blood. The origin of the receptors is a young man in good health. Each CDR3 is given with its conserved first and last residue. The order of the fields is clone size, V gene, J gene, D gene, CDR3 protein, CDR3 DNA. A D gene is named only where the DNA matches it firmly. Where a row states a size, it is once, few, many or the class of an expanded clone; other rows omit it.

clone_size: -
v_call: TRBV7-9
j_call: TRBJ2-1
d_call: TRBD1
cdr3_aa: CASSLGGPGDEQFF
cdr3_nt: TGTGCCAGCAGTTTAGGGGGCCCAGGGGATGAGCAGTTCTTC

clone_size: -
v_call: TRBV10-3
j_call: TRBJ2-7
d_call: TRBD2
cdr3_aa: CAISETSGRGGSYEQYF
cdr3_nt: TGTGCCATCAGTGAGACTAGCGGGAGAGGTGGGTCCTACGAGCAGTACTTC

clone_size: -
v_call: TRBV6-1
j_call: TRBJ2-6
d_call: -
cdr3_aa: CASSEKGTAFFNVLTF
cdr3_nt: TGTGCCAGCAGTGAAAAGGGGACGGCATTTTTCAACGTCCTGACTTTC

clone_size: -
v_call: TRBV29-1
j_call: TRBJ1-1
d_call: TRBD1
cdr3_aa: CSVLAGGLEAFF
cdr3_nt: TGCAGCGTGTTAGCAGGGGGGCTTGAAGCTTTCTTT

clone_size: once
v_call: TRBV13
j_call: TRBJ2-7
d_call: -
cdr3_aa: CASSLVRGSSYEQYF
cdr3_nt: TGTGCCAGCAGCTTAGTGAGGGGAAGCTCCTACGAGCAGTACTTC

clone_size: -
v_call: TRBV5-1
j_call: TRBJ2-2
d_call: TRBD2
cdr3_aa: CASTPLAASYTGELFF
cdr3_nt: TGCGCCAGCACCCCGCTAGCGGCTTCGTACACCGGGGAGCTGTTTTTT

clone_size: few
v_call: TRBV19
j_call: TRBJ1-1
d_call: TRBD1
cdr3_aa: CASRRQGELNTEAFF
cdr3_nt: TGTGCCAGTAGGAGACAGGGGGAGTTGAACACTGAAGCTTTCTTT

clone_size: -
v_call: TRBV7-9
j_call: TRBJ2-3
d_call: -
cdr3_aa: CASSPRSRDRLPTDTQYF
cdr3_nt: TGTGCCAGCAGCCCACGTTCTCGGGACCGCTTACCCACAGATACGCAGTATTTT

clone_size: -
v_call: TRBV5-6
j_call: TRBJ2-3
d_call: -
cdr3_aa: CASSTTIREAGDTQYF
cdr3_nt: TGTGCCAGCAGTACAACAATCAGGGAGGCAGGAGATACGCAGTATTTT

clone_size: once
v_call: TRBV5-6
j_call: TRBJ2-1
d_call: TRBD2
cdr3_aa: CASSAGLAYNEQFF
cdr3_nt: TGTGCCAGCAGCGCGGGACTAGCGTACAATGAGCAGTTCTTC

clone_size: -
v_call: TRBV27
j_call: TRBJ2-2
d_call: TRBD1
cdr3_aa: CASSSGTGPPPNTGELFF
cdr3_nt: TGTGCCAGCAGCTCCGGGACAGGGCCCCCCCCGAACACCGGGGAGCTGTTTTTT

clone_size: -
v_call: TRBV13
j_call: TRBJ2-1
d_call: -
cdr3_aa: CASSSAGEGNEQFF
cdr3_nt: TGTGCCAGCAGCTCGGCAGGGGAGGGCAATGAGCAGTTCTTC

clone_size: -
v_call: TRBV2
j_call: TRBJ1-2
d_call: -
cdr3_aa: CVRQEANYGYTF
cdr3_nt: TGTGTACGACAGGAAGCTAACTATGGCTACACCTTC

clone_size: -
v_call: TRBV7-9
j_call: TRBJ2-2
d_call: -
cdr3_aa: CASSFGGMELFF
cdr3_nt: TGTGCCAGCAGCTTCGGAGGGATGGAGCTGTTTTTT

clone_size: -
v_call: TRBV19
j_call: TRBJ2-7
d_call: TRBD1
cdr3_aa: CASTAGTGAYEQYF
cdr3_nt: TGTGCCAGTACCGCGGGGACAGGGGCCTACGAGCAGTACTTC

clone_size: -
v_call: TRBV5-1
j_call: TRBJ2-2
d_call: -
cdr3_aa: CASSSTRDGPNTGELFF
cdr3_nt: TGCGCCAGCAGCTCAACCAGGGATGGTCCGAACACCGGGGAGCTGTTTTTT

clone_size: once
v_call: TRBV7-6
j_call: TRBJ2-5
d_call: -
cdr3_aa: CASSLLMGARETQYF
cdr3_nt: TGTGCCAGCAGCTTACTGATGGGGGCCCGGGAGACCCAGTACTTC

clone_size: -
v_call: TRBV11-2
j_call: TRBJ2-7
d_call: -
cdr3_aa: CASSPTRSYEQYF
cdr3_nt: TGTGCCAGCAGCCCGACTAGATCCTACGAGCAGTACTTC

clone_size: -
v_call: TRBV27
j_call: TRBJ1-1
d_call: -
cdr3_aa: CASSWVGPNTEAFF
cdr3_nt: TGTGCCAGCAGTTGGGTAGGGCCAAACACTGAAGCTTTCTTT

clone_size: once
v_call: TRBV16
j_call: TRBJ1-2
d_call: -
cdr3_aa: CASSQAGVSNYGYTF
cdr3_nt: TGTGCCAGCAGCCAAGCCGGGGTTTCTAACTATGGCTACACCTTC

clone_size: -
v_call: TRBV5-4
j_call: TRBJ1-2
d_call: -
cdr3_aa: CASSLEYGGYGYTF
cdr3_nt: TGTGCCAGCAGCTTGGAGTATGGAGGCTATGGCTACACCTTC

clone_size: -
v_call: TRBV4-1
j_call: TRBJ2-5
d_call: TRBD2
cdr3_aa: CASSQAISGGSETQYF
cdr3_nt: TGCGCCAGCAGCCAGGCTATTAGCGGGGGGAGTGAGACCCAGTACTTC

clone_size: -
v_call: TRBV4-1
j_call: TRBJ1-2
d_call: TRBD1
cdr3_aa: CASSQGGGTGGTNGYTF
cdr3_nt: TGCGCCAGCAGCCAAGGGGGCGGGACAGGGGGCACCAATGGCTACACCTTC

clone_size: -
v_call: TRBV7-8
j_call: TRBJ2-5
d_call: -
cdr3_aa: CASLSQETQYF
cdr3_nt: TGTGCCAGCCTCTCGCAAGAGACCCAGTACTTC

clone_size: -
v_call: TRBV7-9
j_call: TRBJ2-5
d_call: -
cdr3_aa: CASLGFTGETQYF
cdr3_nt: TGTGCCAGCTTGGGTTTTACGGGGGAGACCCAGTACTTC